This T cell receptor (beta chain) was profiled in a study of regulatory T cells in long-lasting Graves disease. Trimming took 5 bases from V and 6 from J; bases not matched to a gene: 7. The CDR3 length is 13 residues. CDR1 and CDR2 (germline): DFQATT, SNEGSKA (reference sequence). This clonotype was found a few times. The antigen is unknown. Sequencing libraries for TCR beta were prepared with iRepertoire HTBI primers and Arm-PCR of CDR3 regions. Using its own MiXCR run on the multiplex PCR reads, TCRdb lists one record per CDR3 protein. This sample carries around 480,000 distinct CDR3 sequences, about 16% of them seen once, and the ten largest clones take around 25%. Study-level results: The TCR repertoire of persistent Graves' patients was less diverse than that of newly diagnosed ones.

Time point here: newly diagnosed GD, antithyroid drugs for less than 3 months. There was RNA extracted from PBMCs, and the TCR library was made from it. These data are also associated with another study on T cells in Graves' hyperthyroidism and ophthalmopathy. That investigation notes: Most expanded thyroid clonotypes above 0.001 recurred in blood.

The chain combines TRBV20-1 with TRBJ2-3, with TRBD2 matching 8 bases. The sample was peripheral blood mononuclear cells (PBMCs), taken at new diagnosis, from a patient treated with antithyroid drugs. This sequence was found in a woman in her forties or fifties with Graves disease. CDR3 nucleotides: TGCAGTGCTTCCGGGGGGGGTGAGGATACGCAGTATTTT. It codes for CSASGGGEDTQYF.